What follows are 21 T cell receptor beta chains derived from one specimen sequenced in a study of metastatic and nonmetastatic thyroid tumors. No patient received treatment before thyroid surgery. TCRdb re-called the PCR reads via MiXCR. Of 15,000 to 25,000 clones listed, around 25% are singletons. The sample was blood. These receptors were taken from a male donor with papillary thyroid cancer or a benign thyroid nodule (not recorded which). Some clones in this sample may be carry-over from other donors' samples.

This chain links TRBV12-3 or TRBV12-4 with TRBJ2-7; 7 bases align to TRBD2. V lost 3 bases to trimming and J lost 3 bases; unmatched junction nucleotides: 2. The CDR3 spans 13 residues. The CDR3, as DNA: TGTGCCAGCAGTTTGTGGGGGGGCTACGAGCAGTACTTC. Its protein product is CASSLWGGYEQYF.

Judged by abundance, this clone is medium-sized. This chain joins TRBV6-1 and TRBJ2-2, with TRBD2 matching 9 bases. The germline V gene has CDR1 MNHNS and CDR2 SASEGT. V shed 2 bases, J shed 0 bases, and the junction held 10 bases outside the gene matches. There are 19 residues in the CDR3. The CDR3 DNA follows: TGTGCCAGCAGTGAATTGGGTAGTCTAGCGGGAACGAACACCGGGGAGCTGTTTTTT. As protein: CASSELGSLAGTNTGELFF.

The V call is TRBV24-1, the J call TRBJ1-5; no clear D. CDR3 size: 15 residues. Trimming cost V 4 bases and J 2 bases, with 11 bases left between them. Per the germline V gene, CDR1 is KGHDR and CDR2 is SFDVKD. The CDR3 loop is CATSDPLRGNQPQHF. The DNA of the CDR3 is TGTGCCACCAGTGACCCACTAAGAGGCAATCAGCCCCAGCATTTT.

Within the sample, this clone is medium-sized. The chain couples TRBV30 to TRBJ1-2; tentatively, D is TRBD1 (5 bases). The V end lost 4 bases, the J end lost 2 bases, and 14 bases lay between the germline ends. The CDR3 consists of 14 residues. Germline CDR1 GTSNPN, CDR2 SVGIG (reference sequence). CDR3 amino acids: CAWTHLRGNYGYTF. The CDR3, as DNA: TGTGCCTGGACCCATCTCCGGGGGAACTATGGCTACACCTTC.

By its share, this clone is medium-sized. The chain recombines TRBV28 with TRBJ1-4; the D is unclear. The V gene's germline CDR1 is MDHEN and CDR2 SYDVKM. This CDR3 spans 13 amino acids. V lost 3 bases and J lost 5, with 7 bases in between. In DNA, the CDR3 is TGTGCCAGCAGTTTCGGAAGGAATGAAAAACTGTTTTTT. Translation gives CASSFGRNEKLFF.

This clone appeared many times. A read error is possible here, since a much larger clone lies one base away. The gene calls are TRBV7-6 and TRBJ2-1, with TRBD2 matching 7 bases. Looked up from germline, CDR1 is SGHVS and CDR2 is FNYEAQ. The CDR3 spans 14 residues. The V and J ends lost 4 bases and 7 bases, in that order; junction bases with no gene match: 7. The CDR3 DNA sequence: TGTGCCAGCAGCTCAGCGGGGCTAGCGAATGAGCAGTTCTTC. It is translated as CASSSAGLANEQFF.

This clone was detected a few times. This chain links TRBV28 with TRBJ1-5, with D tentatively TRBD1 (5 bases). The V gene lost 6 bases and the J gene lost 4 bases, with 16 bases spanning the gap. The length of the CDR3 is 15 residues. Per germline, CDR1 MDHEN and CDR2 SYDVKM. CDR3 loop: CASSYYGGGNQPQHF. CDR3 nucleotides: TGTGCCAGCAGCTACTATGGGGGTGGAAATCAGCCCCAGCATTTT.

The CDR3 coding sequence is TGTGCCACCAGCAGAGATCTTCGGCCCGAGCAGTACTTC. It translates to CATSRDLRPEQYF. V usage is TRBV15 and J usage is TRBJ2-7; D not certain. V was shortened by 0 bases and J by 6 bases, with 9 bases between the two germline ends. This CDR3 has 13 residues. Looked up from germline, CDR1 is LNHNV and CDR2 is YYDKDF (reference sequence).

J is TRBJ2-3 and V is TRBV19; a weak D match, TRBD2 (5 bases). CDR3 size: 16 residues. Germline CDR1 and CDR2: LNHDA and SQIVND (reference sequence). V lost 9 bases to trimming and J lost 0 bases, with 19 bases between them. The CDR3 nucleotides are TGTGCCAGCCCACCGAAGGGAGCGGCTAGCACAGATACGCAGTATTTT. It translates to CASPPKGAASTDTQYF.

In its sample, this clone ranks as medium-sized (0.01 to 0.1%). V and J are TRBV28 and TRBJ1-5, with D perhaps matching TRBD1 (6 bases). Trimming took off 6 bases at V and 2 bases at J, with 17 bases between the two ends. Germline V lookup: CDR1 MDHEN, CDR2 SYDVKM. The CDR3 sequence is 16 residues long. The CDR3 sequence is CASRSPRGIGNQPQHF. The CDR3 DNA follows: TGTGCCAGCAGATCCCCCAGGGGAATTGGCAATCAGCCCCAGCATTTT.

This clone came up once. One end of the junction fails to match germline, which may point to a read error. This chain uses TRBV11-2 with TRBJ2-5; 7 positions agree with TRBD2. Germline CDR1 SGHAT, CDR2 FQNNGV. The CDR3 length is 16 residues. The CDR3 here is CAGSPLAGGGQETQYF. The CDR3 nucleotides read TGTGCCGGCAGCCCATTAGCGGGTGGGGGGCAAGAGACCCAGTACTTC.

This clone was recorded a few times. The chain recombines TRBV6-1 with TRBJ1-1; 7 bases match TRBD1. V shed 6 bases, J shed 2 bases, and the junction held 6 bases outside the gene matches. The CDR3 is 14 residues long. Per the germline V gene, CDR1 is MNHNS and CDR2 is SASEGT. This CDR3 is CASSWTGENTEAFF. As DNA, the CDR3 is TGTGCCAGCAGCTGGACAGGAGAAAACACTGAAGCTTTCTTT.

This clone qualifies as medium-sized (0.01 to 0.1%). The chain employs TRBV24-1 and TRBJ2-1; 7 nucleotides align to TRBD1. The CDR3 consists of 15 residues. V lost 4 bases and J lost 7; bases outside the gene matches: 9. The V gene's germline CDR1 is KGHDR and CDR2 SFDVKD. Written as DNA, the CDR3 is TGTGCCACCAGTGACACTGGGACAGCACCAAATGAGCAGTTCTTC. Encoded protein: CATSDTGTAPNEQFF.

The chain links TRBV6-1 to TRBJ2-2; TRBD2 matches 11 bases. Germline CDR1 reads MNHNS; CDR2 reads SASEGT. The V segment lost 6 bases and the J segment 7 bases; nucleotides outside the gene matches: 4. CDR3 length equals 14 residues. The CDR3 sequence is CASSVAGGSGELFF. CDR3 DNA sequence: TGTGCCAGCAGCGTAGCGGGAGGGAGCGGGGAGCTGTTTTTT.

This clone is classed as medium-sized. The rearrangement links TRBV11-3 to TRBJ2-2; no reliable D call. This CDR3 is 13 amino acids long. V was trimmed by 1 base and J by 6 bases, leaving 6 bases between them. Germline V lookup: CDR1 SGHNT, CDR2 YENEEA. This chain's CDR3 is CASSLGHSGELFF. The CDR3 DNA reads TGTGCCAGCAGCTTAGGACATTCCGGGGAGCTGTTTTTT.

This clone is medium-sized within its sample. This chain joins TRBV2 and TRBJ2-3; perhaps TRBD1 as D (5 bases). Germline values: CDR1 SNHLY, CDR2 FYNNEI. The CDR3 covers 15 residues. V lost 0 bases to trimming and J lost 8 bases, with 15 bases between them. CDR3 bases: TGTGCCAGCAGTGAAGCGAACAGGCTGCAGGGTACGCAGTATTTT. Translated, it gives CASSEANRLQGTQYF.

Only a few counts were recorded for this clone. The V call is TRBV6-2 or TRBV6-3, the J call TRBJ2-1; D is perhaps TRBD2 (6 bases). The CDR3 has 15 amino acids. With 3 bases removed from V and 4 bases from J, the gap between germline ends came to 13 bases. The germline V gene has CDR1 MNHEY and CDR2 SVGEGT. For the CDR3, the DNA is TGTGCCAGCAGTTATGACGGGAGCAGGTACAATGAGCAGTTCTTC. It codes for CASSYDGSRYNEQFF.

This clone was counted a single time. The V call is TRBV7-2, the J call TRBJ1-1; D might be TRBD1 (5 bases). The CDR3 covers 15 residues. V shed 2 bases and J shed 0 bases, with 10 bases lying between them. Germline CDR1 reads SGHTA; CDR2 reads FQGNSA. The CDR3 spells CASSLIAGVNTEAFF. CDR3 coding DNA: TGTGCCAGCAGCTTAATCGCGGGGGTGAACACTGAAGCTTTCTTT.

The chain's CDR3 is CACSPDTGELFF. CDR3 bases: TGTGCCTGCAGCCCCGATACCGGGGAGCTGTTTTTT. V usage is TRBV30 and J usage is TRBJ2-2; D uncertain. The V gene's germline CDR1 is GTSNPN and CDR2 SVGIG (reference sequence). The CDR3 consists of 12 residues. V lost 6 bases, J lost 5 bases, and 10 bases lay in between.

The genes are TRBV6-2 or TRBV6-3 and TRBJ2-2, with 10 nucleotides matching TRBD2. The germline V gene encodes CDR1 MNHEY and CDR2 SVGEGT. V shed 6 bases and J 1 base; nucleotides not matched to a gene: 5. This CDR3 region has 16 residues. CDR3 bases: TGTGCCAGCAGACCTGAGCGGGGGGGGAACACCGGGGAGCTGTTTTTT. Amino acid sequence: CASRPERGGNTGELFF.

This clone was picked up many times. The rearrangement uses TRBV29-1 and TRBJ1-1; D is uncertain. The V gene's germline CDR1 is SQVTM and CDR2 ANQGSEA. The CDR3 spans 13 residues. V was cut by 2 bases and J by 4 bases, with 11 bases left in between. This chain's CDR3 is CSVEPRKITEAFF. CDR3 in DNA: TGCAGCGTTGAACCACGCAAAATCACTGAAGCTTTCTTT.